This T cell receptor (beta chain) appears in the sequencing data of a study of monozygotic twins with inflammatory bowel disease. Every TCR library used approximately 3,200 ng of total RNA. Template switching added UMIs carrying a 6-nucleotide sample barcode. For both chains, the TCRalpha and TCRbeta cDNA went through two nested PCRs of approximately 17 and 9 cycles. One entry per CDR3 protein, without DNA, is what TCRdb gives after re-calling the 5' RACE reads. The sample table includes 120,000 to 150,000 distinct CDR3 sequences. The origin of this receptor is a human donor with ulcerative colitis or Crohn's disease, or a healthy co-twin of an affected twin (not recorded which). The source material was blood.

CDR3 protein: CASSFLLLTGDYGYTF. The chain is built from TRBV5-1 and TRBJ1-2; the D call of TRBD1 rests on TCRdb alone, since no DNA is present to check it. The CDR3 contains 16 residues. Germline CDR1 SGHRS, CDR2 YFSETQ. Complete variable domain (other parts from reference TRBV5-1 and TRBJ1-2): KAGVTQTPRYLIKTRGQQVTLSCSPISGHRSVSWYQQTPGQGLQFLFEYFSETQRNKGNFPGRFSGRQFSNSRSEMNVSTLELGDSALYLCASSFLLLTGDYGYTFGSGTRLTVV.